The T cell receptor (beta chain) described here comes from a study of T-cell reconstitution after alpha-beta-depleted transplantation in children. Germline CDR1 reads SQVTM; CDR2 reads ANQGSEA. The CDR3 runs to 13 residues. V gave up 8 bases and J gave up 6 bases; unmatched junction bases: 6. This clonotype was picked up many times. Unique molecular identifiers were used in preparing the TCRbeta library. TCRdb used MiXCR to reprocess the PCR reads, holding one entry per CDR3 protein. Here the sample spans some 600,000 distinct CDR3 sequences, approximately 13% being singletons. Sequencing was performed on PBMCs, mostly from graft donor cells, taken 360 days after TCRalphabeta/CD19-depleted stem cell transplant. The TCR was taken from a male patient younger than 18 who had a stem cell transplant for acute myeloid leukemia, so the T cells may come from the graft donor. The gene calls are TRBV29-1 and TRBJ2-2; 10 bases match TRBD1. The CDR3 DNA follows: TGCAGCCGCCGGGACAGGGGTTCCGGGGAGCTGTTTTTT. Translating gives CSRRDRGSGELFF.